This T cell receptor (beta chain) is from a study of OX40 agonist ivuxolimab in advanced cancers. Study-level background: Patients received ivuxolimab, an agonistic anti-OX40 (CD134) antibody.

As for this clone: The target antigen is unknown.

Sequencing was performed with immunoSEQ multiplex PCR; in TCRdb, only in-frame clones are kept and a portion is missing. The sample contains tens of thousands of clones, roughly 81% of which appear only once. Study findings and constraints: At 0.1 to 3.0 mg/kg, clonal expansion of CD4+ and CD8+ blood T cells had occurred by week 6. There were, on average, more expanded clones in CD8+ T cells than in CD4+.

This clonotype originated in an adult with an advanced solid tumor such as melanoma, head and neck, liver or kidney cancer. Here the sequenced sample was CD4+ or CD8+ T cells sorted from blood, taken in a trial of the OX40 agonist ivuxolimab.

The CDR3 DNA reads TGTGCCACCAGCAGCCGGGGCACCGGGGAGCTGTTTTTT. Translating it yields CATSSRGTGELFF. The chain couples TRBV15 to TRBJ2-2; a weak D match, TRBD2 (5 bases). The CDR3 runs to 13 residues. V shed 3 bases and J shed 4 bases, with 6 bases lying between them. Germline CDR1 reads LNHNV; CDR2 reads YYDKDF (reference sequence).